A selection of T cell receptor beta chains follows, all from one sample in a study of blood T cell repertoires in COVID-19. Produced via immunoSEQ multiplex PCR; TCRdb's table is partial and in-frame only. The sample lists 200,000 to 250,000 clones, about 87% occurring once. Sample: PBMCs or T cells enriched from blood (not recorded which). Source of these receptors: a woman aged 25 to 45 who had recovered from COVID-19. CDR3s include the opening cysteine and the closing phenylalanine or tryptophan. The D gene is left open where the match is weak. Clone size is shown for a subset of rows, as once, few, many or a class of expanded clone.

d_gene: -
abundance: -
v_gene: TRBV5-8
j_gene: TRBJ1-6
CDR3aa: CASRESSYNSPLHF
CDR3nt: TGTGCCAGCAGGGAGAGCTCCTATAATTCACCCCTCCACTTT

d_gene: -
abundance: -
v_gene: TRBV5-4
j_gene: TRBJ2-3
CDR3aa: CASSLPWAGADTQYF
CDR3nt: TGTGCCAGCAGCTTGCCCTGGGCGGGGGCTGATACGCAGTATTTT

d_gene: -
abundance: -
v_gene: TRBV3-1/TRBV3-2
j_gene: TRBJ1-1
CDR3aa: CASSQEEGSTEAFF
CDR3nt: TGTGCCAGCAGCCAAGAGGAAGGGAGCACTGAAGCTTTCTTT

d_gene: TRBD2
abundance: -
v_gene: TRBV4-2
j_gene: TRBJ2-3
CDR3aa: CASSQDEASGGDTQYF
CDR3nt: TGTGCCAGCAGCCAAGATGAAGCTAGCGGGGGAGATACGCAGTATTTT

d_gene: -
abundance: once
v_gene: TRBV2
j_gene: TRBJ2-7
CDR3aa: CASHYQGEQYF
CDR3nt: TGTGCCAGCCACTACCAGGGGGAGCAGTACTTC

d_gene: -
abundance: -
v_gene: TRBV2
j_gene: TRBJ1-2
CDR3aa: CASGAGNGYTF
CDR3nt: TGTGCCAGCGGGGCGGGGAACGGCTACACCTTC

d_gene: TRBD2
abundance: -
v_gene: TRBV19
j_gene: TRBJ2-1
CDR3aa: CASRPRDYYNEQFF
CDR3nt: TGTGCCAGTAGGCCCAGGGACTACTACAATGAGCAGTTCTTC

d_gene: TRBD1
abundance: few
v_gene: TRBV5-1
j_gene: TRBJ1-2
CDR3aa: CASSRTGGADGYTF
CDR3nt: TGCGCCAGCAGTAGGACAGGGGGCGCGGATGGCTACACCTTC

d_gene: -
abundance: -
v_gene: TRBV18
j_gene: TRBJ2-1
CDR3aa: CASSPPGLGNEQFF
CDR3nt: TGTGCCAGCTCACCACCGGGACTTGGAAATGAGCAGTTCTTC

d_gene: -
abundance: once
v_gene: TRBV11-2
j_gene: TRBJ1-1
CDR3aa: CASSLVPSRNTEAFF
CDR3nt: TGTGCCAGCAGCTTAGTCCCCAGTCGTAACACTGAAGCTTTCTTT

d_gene: TRBD2
abundance: -
v_gene: TRBV30
j_gene: TRBJ2-1
CDR3aa: CAWRDLAGPYNEQFF
CDR3nt: TGTGCCTGGAGAGATTTAGCGGGCCCCTACAATGAGCAGTTCTTC

d_gene: TRBD1
abundance: few
v_gene: TRBV7-6
j_gene: TRBJ2-7
CDR3aa: CASSFGTGGEQYF
CDR3nt: TGTGCCAGCAGCTTTGGGACAGGGGGCGAGCAGTACTTC

d_gene: -
abundance: -
v_gene: TRBV18
j_gene: TRBJ2-2
CDR3aa: CASSPESRGELFF
CDR3nt: TGTGCCAGCTCACCCGAGTCGCGCGGGGAGCTGTTTTTT

d_gene: -
abundance: -
v_gene: TRBV6-1
j_gene: TRBJ1-2
CDR3aa: CASSELDGGGGYTF
CDR3nt: TGTGCCAGCAGTGAATTGGATGGGGGAGGTGGCTACACCTTC

d_gene: TRBD1
abundance: -
v_gene: TRBV5-1
j_gene: TRBJ1-1
CDR3aa: CASSRDRETEAFF
CDR3nt: TGCGCCAGCAGTAGGGACAGGGAAACTGAAGCTTTCTTT

d_gene: TRBD2
abundance: -
v_gene: TRBV19
j_gene: TRBJ2-7
CDR3aa: CASSPRGAGGPGVYYEQYF
CDR3nt: TGTGCCAGTAGTCCCCGGGGAGCGGGGGGGCCCGGTGTCTACTACGAGCAGTACTTC

d_gene: -
abundance: -
v_gene: TRBV5-5
j_gene: TRBJ1-3
CDR3aa: CASSYAEGNTIYF
CDR3nt: TGTGCCAGCAGCTACGCGGAGGGAAACACCATATATTTT

d_gene: -
abundance: -
v_gene: TRBV19
j_gene: TRBJ1-4
CDR3aa: CASSSGGSLWEKLFF
CDR3nt: TGTGCCAGTAGTTCGGGGGGAAGTCTTTGGGAAAAACTGTTTTTT

d_gene: TRBD2
abundance: -
v_gene: TRBV5-4
j_gene: TRBJ2-2
CDR3aa: CASSLVLAGPTGELFF
CDR3nt: TGTGCCAGCAGCTTGGTCCTAGCGGGCCCCACCGGGGAGCTGTTTTTT

d_gene: -
abundance: -
v_gene: TRBV11-2
j_gene: TRBJ1-4
CDR3aa: CASSLHSNREITF
CDR3nt: TGTGCCAGCAGCTTACATAGTAACAGGGAGATAACTTTT

d_gene: -
abundance: -
v_gene: TRBV7-2
j_gene: TRBJ2-3
CDR3aa: CASSLTGQNTDTQYF
CDR3nt: TGTGCCAGCAGCTTAACAGGCCAGAACACAGATACGCAGTATTTT

d_gene: -
abundance: few
v_gene: TRBV5-6
j_gene: TRBJ1-6
CDR3aa: CASSSYRTATSGPHLHF
CDR3nt: TGTGCCAGCAGCTCCTACCGGACAGCCACCTCTGGTCCCCACCTCCACTTT

d_gene: TRBD1
abundance: -
v_gene: TRBV4-3
j_gene: TRBJ2-1
CDR3aa: CASSQAYGRTGGPNEQFF
CDR3nt: TGCGCCAGCAGCCAAGCTTACGGAAGGACAGGGGGTCCCAATGAGCAGTTCTTC

d_gene: -
abundance: -
v_gene: TRBV7-9
j_gene: TRBJ2-3
CDR3aa: CASSLSERFTDTQYF
CDR3nt: TGTGCCAGCAGCTTATCAGAGAGGTTCACAGATACGCAGTATTTT

d_gene: -
abundance: -
v_gene: TRBV4-3
j_gene: TRBJ2-2
CDR3aa: CASSQLARGAGELFF
CDR3nt: TGCGCCAGCAGCCAACTCGCCAGGGGGGCCGGGGAGCTGTTTTTT

d_gene: -
abundance: -
v_gene: TRBV4-1
j_gene: TRBJ2-7
CDR3aa: CASSQASRAGYEQYF
CDR3nt: TGCGCCAGCAGCCAAGCTAGCCGTGCTGGGTACGAGCAGTACTTC

d_gene: -
abundance: -
v_gene: TRBV5-1
j_gene: TRBJ1-1
CDR3aa: CASSVRVGGTEAFF
CDR3nt: TGCGCCAGCAGCGTCCGTGTGGGAGGCACTGAAGCTTTCTTT